This TCR beta chain was obtained from a study of regulatory T cells in long-lasting Graves disease. Specified time point: newly diagnosed GD, antithyroid drugs for less than 3 months. Following extraction of RNA from PBMCs, that RNA was used to make the TCR library. Both iRepertoire HTBI primers and Arm-PCR of CDR3 regions were used to build the TCR beta libraries. Each CDR3 protein gets one entry after TCRdb re-called the multiplex PCR reads with MiXCR. This repertoire shows some 500,000 distinct CDR3 sequences, about 13% found once; its top ten account for 8.5% to 10%. This clonotype was seen ten or more times. This sample also belongs to another study, concerning T cells in Graves' hyperthyroidism and ophthalmopathy.

Sequences were derived from peripheral blood mononuclear cells (PBMCs), sampled at new diagnosis, from a patient treated with antithyroid drugs. The source of this sequence is a man aged 25 to 45 with Graves disease.

CDR3 amino acids: CASSLFGGGAGAFF. The CDR3, as DNA: TGTGCCAGCAGTTTATTTGGGGGGGGGGCAGGAGCTTTCTTT. The chain uses TRBV28 and TRBJ1-1, with D maybe TRBD1 (6 bases). Germline CDR1 and CDR2: MDHEN and SYDVKM. The CDR3 length is 14 residues. V was cut by 1 base and J by 10 bases, with 16 bases left in between.